This is a list of T cell receptor beta chains from one sample in a study of T cell responses to AZD1222 COVID-19 vaccine. Data came from immunoSEQ multiplex PCR; TCRdb stores just in-frame clones and leaves some out. Found here are fewer than 120,000 clones, about 90% of them singletons; the top ten hold about 15%. The sequencing here drew on peripheral blood, taken 28 days after the second AZD1222 dose. The source of these receptors is an adult who received the AZD1222 COVID-19 vaccine. The conserved cysteine and the conserved F or W are not part of the CDR3 here. A D gene is named only where the DNA matches it firmly.

len,d_gene,j_gene,v_gene,CDR3aa
12,-,TRBJ2-3,TRBV5-5,ASSPLISTDTQY
13,-,TRBJ2-2,TRBV5-1,ASSLSTANTGELF
9,-,TRBJ2-7,TRBV7-9,ASSLTYEQY
12,-,TRBJ1-1,TRBV5-3,ARSFRLQNTEAF
13,TRBD1,TRBJ1-4,TRBV5-1,ASSFTGQGFGKLF
12,TRBD1,TRBJ1-2,TRBV19,ASSTGDRGYGYT
13,-,TRBJ1-2,TRBV19,ASSPWGGANYGYT
11,-,TRBJ1-2,TRBV11-2,ASSLRGLLGYT
13,-,TRBJ2-7,TRBV5-8,ASSLTGRFVGEQY
14,TRBD2,TRBJ2-7,TRBV11-2,ASSPIRRTSAYEQY
11,-,TRBJ1-3,TRBV3-1/TRBV3-2,ASSQGAGNTIY
14,TRBD1,TRBJ2-2,TRBV5-1,ASSFNRDRGTGELF
15,TRBD2,TRBJ2-3,TRBV5-4,ASSPAPAGGNTDTQY
12,-,TRBJ1-1,TRBV7-9,ASSRNAGNTEAF
10,-,TRBJ1-2,TRBV9,ASSVLGEGYT
12,-,TRBJ2-7,TRBV11-3,ASSLEQGPYEQY
12,-,TRBJ1-2,TRBV30,AWSVGFRGYGYT
11,-,TRBJ1-3,TRBV6-5,ATEGNSGNTIY
14,-,TRBJ2-1,TRBV18,ASSPPQPPQYNEQF
12,-,TRBJ2-3,TRBV2,ASGPRLGTDTQY
13,-,TRBJ2-5,TRBV4-1,ASSQGGLTRETQY
11,-,TRBJ2-2,TRBV9,ASSQRLGGELF
14,-,TRBJ2-7,TRBV12-5,ASGLVGQGRTYEQY
11,-,TRBJ2-5,TRBV12-3/TRBV12-4,ASSLEVLWGQY
16,TRBD2,TRBJ2-7,TRBV7-9,ASSPRTSGGRSSYEQY
12,-,TRBJ1-3,TRBV6-5,ASSRKAPGNTIY
14,-,TRBJ1-1,TRBV18,ASSLGEGTVNTEAF
11,-,TRBJ1-1,TRBV5-5,ASTPLEHLEAF
14,-,TRBJ2-7,TRBV28,ASRWARDFLSYEQY
15,-,TRBJ1-6,TRBV10-1,ASSPRTESSYNSPLH
12,TRBD1,TRBJ2-5,TRBV2,ASSTAGGIETQY
12,TRBD1,TRBJ1-1,TRBV19,ASTQGQVNTEAF
14,-,TRBJ1-5,TRBV9,ASSPYEGLGNQPQH
12,TRBD1,TRBJ2-5,TRBV28,ASTPQGTRETQY
13,-,TRBJ2-5,TRBV3-1/TRBV3-2,ASSQSGLLQETQY
13,-,TRBJ1-4,TRBV21-1,ASSKIDRATEKLF
14,TRBD2,TRBJ2-7,TRBV13,ASSPAASGYQGRKY
12,TRBD1,TRBJ2-7,TRBV28,ASSPGQADYEQY
12,-,TRBJ1-5,TRBV3-1/TRBV3-2,ASSQRGWNQPQH